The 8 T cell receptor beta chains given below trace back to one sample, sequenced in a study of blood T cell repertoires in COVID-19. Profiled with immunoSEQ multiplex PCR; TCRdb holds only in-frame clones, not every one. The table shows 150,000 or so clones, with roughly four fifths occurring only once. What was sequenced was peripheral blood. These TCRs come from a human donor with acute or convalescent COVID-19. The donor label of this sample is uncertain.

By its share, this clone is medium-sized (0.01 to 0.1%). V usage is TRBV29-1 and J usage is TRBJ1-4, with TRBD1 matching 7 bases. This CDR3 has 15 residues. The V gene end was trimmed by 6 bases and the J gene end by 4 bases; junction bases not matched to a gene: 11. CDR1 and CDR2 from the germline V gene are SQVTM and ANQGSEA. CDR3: CSVSNGGQFNEKLFF. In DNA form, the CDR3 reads TGCAGCGTCTCCAATGGGGGACAGTTTAATGAAAAACTGTTTTTT.

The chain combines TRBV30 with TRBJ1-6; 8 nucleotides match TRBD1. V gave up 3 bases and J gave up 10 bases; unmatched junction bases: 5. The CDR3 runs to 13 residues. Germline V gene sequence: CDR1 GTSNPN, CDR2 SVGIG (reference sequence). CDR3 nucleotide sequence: TGTGCCTGGAGGGACAGGGCGTACTCACCCCTCCACTTT. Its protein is CAWRDRAYSPLHF.

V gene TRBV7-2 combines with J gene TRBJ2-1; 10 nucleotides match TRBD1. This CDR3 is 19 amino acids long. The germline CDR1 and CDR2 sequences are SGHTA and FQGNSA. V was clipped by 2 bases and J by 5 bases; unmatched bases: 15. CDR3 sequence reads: CASSLLVGQGFGRDNEQFF. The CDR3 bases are TGTGCCAGCAGCTTACTAGTGGGACAGGGGTTTGGACGGGACAATGAGCAGTTCTTC.

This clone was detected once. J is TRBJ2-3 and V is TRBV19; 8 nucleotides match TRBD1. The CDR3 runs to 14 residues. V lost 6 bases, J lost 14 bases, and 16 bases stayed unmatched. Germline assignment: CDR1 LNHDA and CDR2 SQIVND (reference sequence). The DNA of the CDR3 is TGTGCCAGTAGCCACCCTTTTGGACAGGGACGGTTGTATTTT. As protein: CASSHPFGQGRLYF.

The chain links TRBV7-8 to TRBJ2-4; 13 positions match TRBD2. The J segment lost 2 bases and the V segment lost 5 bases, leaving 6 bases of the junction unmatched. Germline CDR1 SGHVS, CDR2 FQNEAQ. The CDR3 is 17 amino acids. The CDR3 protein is CASSVTSGGESKNIQYF. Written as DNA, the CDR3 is TGTGCCAGCAGCGTTACTAGCGGGGGGGAGTCCAAAAACATTCAGTACTTC.

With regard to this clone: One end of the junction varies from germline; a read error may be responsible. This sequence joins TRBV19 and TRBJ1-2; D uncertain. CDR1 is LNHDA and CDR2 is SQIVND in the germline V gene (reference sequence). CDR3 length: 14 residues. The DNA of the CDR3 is TGCTCCCCACCCCGGGATAGGGCTAACTATGGCTACACCTTC. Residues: CSPPRDRANYGYTF.

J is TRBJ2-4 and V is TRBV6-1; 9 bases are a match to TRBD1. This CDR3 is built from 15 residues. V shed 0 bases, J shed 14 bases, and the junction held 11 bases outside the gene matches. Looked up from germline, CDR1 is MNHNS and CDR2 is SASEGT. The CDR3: CASSEAGTGYGGEYF. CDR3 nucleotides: TGTGCCAGCAGTGAAGCCGGGACAGGGTACGGGGGAGAGTACTTC.

This chain's CDR3 is CASSEVRQGTTPLHF. The CDR3 DNA is TGTGCCAGCAGTGAGGTTCGTCAGGGAACAACACCCCTCCACTTT. The chain links TRBV2 to TRBJ1-6; weak D call: TRBD1 (5 bases). CDR3 length equals 15 residues. From germline, CDR1 is SNHLY and CDR2 FYNNEI. The ends were cut back, 3 bases at V and 11 bases at J, with 17 bases in the middle.